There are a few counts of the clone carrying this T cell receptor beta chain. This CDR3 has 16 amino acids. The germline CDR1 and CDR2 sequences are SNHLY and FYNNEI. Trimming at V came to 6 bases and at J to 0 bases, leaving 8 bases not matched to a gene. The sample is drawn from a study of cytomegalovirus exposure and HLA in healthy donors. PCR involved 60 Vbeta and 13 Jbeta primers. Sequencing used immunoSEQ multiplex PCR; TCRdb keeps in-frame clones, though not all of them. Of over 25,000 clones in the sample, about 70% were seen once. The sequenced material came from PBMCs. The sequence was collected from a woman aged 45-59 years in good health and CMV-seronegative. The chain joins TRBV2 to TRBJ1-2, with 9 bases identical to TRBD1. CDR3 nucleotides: TGTGCCAGCAGCACGAAGGGGACAGGGACTAACTATGGCTACACCTTC. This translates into CASSTKGTGTNYGYTF.